This T cell receptor beta chain was captured by sequencing in a study of cytomegalovirus exposure and HLA in healthy donors. Notes on the study in general: One later analysis, an examination of the 100 to 150 validation repertoires, found that first-cohort TCR clusters tended to co-occur in them. The authors enumerated over 150 TCR beta chains as linked to cytomegalovirus.

Trimming took 9 bases from V and 11 from J, leaving 22 bases between them. The CDR3 runs to 13 residues. Germline V lookup: CDR1 LNHDA, CDR2 SQIVND (reference sequence). Turning to this clone: The antigen remains undetermined.

Profiling relied on immunoSEQ multiplex PCR, and the TCRdb table lists in-frame clones only, not all of them. This sample carries 200,000 to 250,000 clones, 65% to 85% of them seen once, and the ten largest clones take around an eighth. The source material was PBMCs. The TCR sequence derives from a woman in her 30s in good health and CMV-seropositive. V gene TRBV19 combines with J gene TRBJ1-1; perhaps TRBD1 as D (5 bases). CDR3 nucleotide sequence: TGTGCCAGCCAGAGACTGTCCCGAGGGGTGGCTTTCTTT. Translation gives CASQRLSRGVAFF.